This TCR beta chain comes out of a study of blood T cell repertoires in COVID-19 (dated by TCRdb to the early 2020s). Broadly, across the study: Samples from collaborators originated in the United States, Italy and Spain and spanned both the acute and convalescent phases of COVID-19. The material from the prospective study consisted of cDNA or gDNA derived from T cells, B-cell-depleted T cells, or PBMCs. Deeply sampled blood TCRbeta repertoires from subjects exposed to, actively infected with, or recovered from COVID-19 were included in the dataset. A freely available public database, intended as a resource for researchers studying the immune response to SARS-CoV-2, is where the repertoires were released. Samples were obtained from the ongoing ImmuneRACE study (first 160 participants) and from 1,254 subjects provided by 6 global collaborators. Nearly every sample came with metadata listing a de-identified subject ID, COVID-19 status, age in years and sex. HLA class I and class II types, where available, came from metadata supplied by the sample provider rather than from assay-based typing.

This clone occurred a few times. Its antigen remains undetermined. Base quality data are lacking; no much larger clone is found one base away. Overall results and qualifications from the work: How much clinical and demographic metadata was included differed by source and by participant, and the metadata was provided uncurated.

TCRbeta CDR3 regions were amplified from genomic DNA using the immunoSEQ Assay, a bias-controlled multiplex PCR. From the authors' description of their analysis: The number of nucleated cells in each sample was estimated from the amplification of reference gene primers within the assay. Sequence reads were collapsed and filtered to measure the absolute abundance of every unique TCRbeta CDR3 rearrangement. For each sample, productive Simpson clonality was calculated by taking the square root of Simpson's diversity index across productive rearrangements. Not all clones reach the TCRdb copy of this immuneACCESS table, which keeps in-frame sequences only. Checked studies attribute under half of the gap to unresolved V genes and leave the rest unexplained. V and J calls and clone size are as listed in that table; D and trimming were resolved from the DNA. For this sample the table gives 230,000 or so clones, of which 88% were detected only once. Roughly 2.5% of the sample rests with the top ten.

Trimming removed 7 bases from V and 2 bases from J; the gene matches leave 3 bases unexplained. Spanning cysteine to phenylalanine, the CDR3 consists of 13 amino acids. Only the CDR3 DNA stays, 39 bases, in frame from base 1. Looking up the germline V gene yields CDR1 ENHRY and CDR2 SYGVKD. In the prospective study, participants were roughly 18 to 95 years old, resided in 20 to 30 geographic areas of the United States, and were enrolled through a virtual design. Cohort assignment in the prospective study relied on participant-reported clinical history from a screening survey and a study questionnaire. Each participant in the prospective study had whole blood, serum and a nasopharyngeal or oropharyngeal swab collected by mobile phlebotomists. Additional blood draws and questionnaires over an approximately two-month period could optionally be provided by prospective study participants. Before DNA extraction, prospective study blood samples were shipped either frozen or at room temperature.

The rearranged chain carries TRBV10-3 and TRBJ2-5; 8 nucleotides in the junction match TRBD1. The sequencing sample was made of PBMCs or T cells enriched from blood (not recorded which). The sequence was obtained from a woman aged 35 to 49 with acute COVID-19. In nucleotide form, the sequence is TGTGCCATCACCCGGGACAGGCAAGAGACCCAGTACTTC. Translated, this gives CAITRDRQETQYF.